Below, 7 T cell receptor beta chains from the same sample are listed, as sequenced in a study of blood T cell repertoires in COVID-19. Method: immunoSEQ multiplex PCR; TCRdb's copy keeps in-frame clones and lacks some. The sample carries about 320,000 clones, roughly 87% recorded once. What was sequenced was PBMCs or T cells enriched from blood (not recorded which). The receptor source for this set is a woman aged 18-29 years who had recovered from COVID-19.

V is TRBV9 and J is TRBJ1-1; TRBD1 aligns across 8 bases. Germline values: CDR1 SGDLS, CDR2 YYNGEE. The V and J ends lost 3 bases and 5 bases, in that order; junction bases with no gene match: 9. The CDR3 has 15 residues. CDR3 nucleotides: TGTGCCAGCAGCGCCAGAACAGGGGGACGGACTGAAGCTTTCTTT. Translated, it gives CASSARTGGRTEAFF.

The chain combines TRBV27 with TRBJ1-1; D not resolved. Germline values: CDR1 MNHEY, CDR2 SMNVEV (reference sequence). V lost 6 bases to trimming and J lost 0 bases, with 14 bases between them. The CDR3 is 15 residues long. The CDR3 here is CASSPRGLMNTEAFF. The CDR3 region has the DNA TGTGCCAGCAGCCCTCGCGGGTTGATGAACACTGAAGCTTTCTTT.

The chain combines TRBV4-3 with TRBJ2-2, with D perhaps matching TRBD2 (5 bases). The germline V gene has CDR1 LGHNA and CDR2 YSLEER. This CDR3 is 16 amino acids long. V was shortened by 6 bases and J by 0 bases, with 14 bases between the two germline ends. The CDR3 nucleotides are TGCGCCAGCAGGCAGATGGAGGCGTCGAACACCGGGGAGCTGTTTTTT. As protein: CASRQMEASNTGELFF.

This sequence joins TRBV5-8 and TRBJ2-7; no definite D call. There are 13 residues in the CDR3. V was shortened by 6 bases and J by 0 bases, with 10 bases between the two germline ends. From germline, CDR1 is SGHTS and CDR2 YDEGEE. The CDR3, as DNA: TGTGCCAGCACCAGACACCTCTCCTACGAGCAGTACTTC. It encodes CASTRHLSYEQYF.

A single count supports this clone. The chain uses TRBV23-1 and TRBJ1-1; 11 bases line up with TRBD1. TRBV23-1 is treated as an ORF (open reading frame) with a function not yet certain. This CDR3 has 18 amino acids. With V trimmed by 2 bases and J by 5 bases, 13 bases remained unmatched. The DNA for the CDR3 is TGCGCCAGCAGTCAACTACGTATGCCGGGACAGGGGGGGACTGAAGCTTTCTTT. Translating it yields CASSQLRMPGQGGTEAFF.

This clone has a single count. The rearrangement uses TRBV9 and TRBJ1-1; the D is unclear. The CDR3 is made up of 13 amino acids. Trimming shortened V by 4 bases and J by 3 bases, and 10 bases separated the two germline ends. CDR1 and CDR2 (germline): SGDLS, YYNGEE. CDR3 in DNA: TGTGCCAGCAGCACTCAAAGCGACACTGAAGCTTTCTTT. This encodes CASSTQSDTEAFF.

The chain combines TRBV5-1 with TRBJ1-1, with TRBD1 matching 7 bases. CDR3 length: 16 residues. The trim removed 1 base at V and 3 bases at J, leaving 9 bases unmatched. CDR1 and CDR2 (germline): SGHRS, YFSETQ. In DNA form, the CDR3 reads TGCGCCAGCAGCTTGTTTCCCAGGGGGATGGACACTGAAGCTTTCTTT. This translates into CASSLFPRGMDTEAFF.